This T cell receptor gamma chain was sequenced in a study of intestinal T cells in coeliac disease (dated by TCRdb to 2020 to 2021). For context, the study as a whole: Coeliac patients were much younger than controls, with mean ages of approximately 16.0 versus 55 years in the TRG cohort. The TCR-delta (TRD) cohort included duodenal biopsies from around ten coeliac disease patients and around ten non-coeliac controls. Duodenal biopsies from fewer than 40 coeliac disease patients and roughly 19 non-coeliac controls made up a second, larger TCR-gamma (TRG) cohort. The study at large found these results: It was not possible to tell repeated CDR3 amino acid sequences apart from PCR duplicates. Clustering based on TRG put most of the 54 biopsies (approximately 94%) in the right class, and the reported leave-one-out accuracy was approximately 90%. FFPE-derived DNA was found to be relatively degraded, and loss of a proportion of TCR sequences in each sample was likely caused by this degradation. A significant age difference was observed between coeliac and control groups, although significant classification was not yielded by an age-split analysis. All 20 or so biopsies in training were correctly classified by TRD kmer-based clustering, and a leave-one-out accuracy of about 90% was reported.

This clone is large (0.1 to 1%). Its target antigen remains unknown. No base qualities exist here, and no much larger clone lies one base off it. For each case, genomic DNA was extracted from ten 5-um FFPE scrolls with the QIAamp DNA FFPE tissue kit. Classification of coeliac disease based on the TCR repertoire was tested using fully anonymised formalin-fixed paraffin-embedded duodenal biopsies that were surplus to diagnostic needs. Here V drops 0 bases and J drops 5 bases, and the junction holds 4 bases not matched to any gene. CDR1 and CDR2 are drawn from the germline V gene (reference sequence): VTNTFY, YDVSTARD. The CDR3, cysteine through phenylalanine, is 13 amino acids long. The retained sequence is limited to the CDR3, 39 bases, with the frame set at the first base. The library was built by means of multiplex PCR. Sequencing took place on an Ion Torrent PGM. TRG repertoires were amplified from 200 ng of biopsy DNA using the LymphoTrack kit, whose primers carry Illumina adapters. TRG amplicons were purified with AMPure XP beads, quantified on a 2100 Bioanalyzer, and pooled equimolarly. Sequencing of TRG libraries was performed on an Ion PGM instrument. Per the source publication's procedure: Using FastX, any read was removed if more than 10% of its nucleotides had quality scores below the third quartile calculated per patient. Alignment of reads was performed with IMGT/HighV-QUEST so that V, D and J genes were assigned, CDR3 regions were identified and functionality was assessed. After the sequences were translated into amino acids, every sequence predicted to be non-functional was thrown out. CDR3s were split into kmers, with and without positional annotation; kmer frequencies underwent PCA, and samples were clustered using all 1023 combinations of PCs 1-10. Classification was validated by leave-one-out cross-validation, in which parameters were re-optimised on the remaining samples each time. Shannon diversity was calculated using the vegan R package from repeated random subsamples equal to the lowest read count. TCRdb reprocessed the public reads with the caller CATT; rows with the same DNA were merged afterwards. TCRdb's processing, not the authors', yielded these V and J calls. The sample contains 900 to 1,200 gamma-chain clones, 54% of them found a single time. The ten biggest clones cover 12% of the sample.

The receptor chain draws on TRGV3 and TRGJ1 or TRGJ2. The source is a human donor with celiac disease. Sequencing was performed on a duodenal biopsy. The CDR3: CATWDRVHYKKLF. The sequenced DNA is TGTGCCACCTGGGACAGGGTGCATTATAAGAAACTCTTT.